This TCR beta chain appears in the sequencing data of a study of cytomegalovirus exposure and HLA in healthy donors. Per germline, CDR1 WNHNN and CDR2 SYGVQD (reference sequence). The V end lost 6 bases, the J end lost 2 bases, and 11 bases lay between the germline ends. This CDR3 comprises 13 residues. About this clone: Its specificity is not known.

Study-wide results and limits: Another analysis was done later, and it associated 16,951 TCR beta sequences with HLA alleles at 0.05 false discovery rate.

It was healthy bone marrow donors who served as donors. Both 60 Vbeta primers and 13 Jbeta primers went into the PCR. The assay was immunoSEQ multiplex PCR, and TCRdb's table has in-frame clones only and misses some. The table shows 150,000 to 250,000 clones, with 79% occurring only once. Sequenced sample: PBMCs. The receptor was derived from a woman aged 25 to 39 in good health and CMV-seropositive. The genes are TRBV10-1 and TRBJ2-7; no reliable D call. The CDR3 loop is CASSPSVPYEQYF. CDR3 sequence (DNA): TGCGCCAGCAGCCCAAGCGTTCCCTACGAGCAGTACTTC.